This is a list of T cell receptor beta chains from one sample in a study of blood T cell repertoires in COVID-19. The assay was immunoSEQ multiplex PCR, and TCRdb's table has in-frame clones only and misses some. This sample has around 250,000 clones, with 91% found just once. The sample taken for sequencing was PBMCs or T cells enriched from blood (not recorded which). These receptors were collected from a human donor in a cohort exposed to, infected with or recovered from COVID-19 (not recorded which). The donor label of this sample is uncertain. Both conserved end residues are part of each CDR3. The D gene is left open where the match is weak. Clone size is stated in some rows and not others, as once, few, many or a class when expanded.

CDR3 DNA	CDR3 protein	D gene	clone size	V gene	J gene
TGTGCCAGCTCACCAGGGGAGAGCACTGAAGCTTTCTTT	CASSPGESTEAFF	NA	NA	TRBV18	TRBJ1-1
TGTGCCAGCAGCTTGGTCGGAGGGTGGGGTGGACAAGAGACCCAGTACTTC	CASSLVGGWGGQETQYF	NA	NA	TRBV7-2	TRBJ2-5
TGTGCCAGCAGTGAAGCCCGAGCGATCTTCTATAATTCACCCCTCCACTTT	CASSEARAIFYNSPLHF	NA	NA	TRBV2	TRBJ1-6
TGTGCCAGCAGCTCAGGCACCGGGGAGCTGTTTTTT	CASSSGTGELFF	NA	NA	TRBV11-3	TRBJ2-2
TGTGCTAGTGGTTTGGTACAAGGGGGTGGCTACACCTTC	CASGLVQGGGYTF	NA	NA	TRBV12-5	TRBJ1-2
TGTGCCAGCACCCCGAGGGGGCAGCCCCAGCATTTT	CASTPRGQPQHF	NA	many	TRBV7-3	TRBJ1-5
TGTGCCAGTAGTCGGGACAGGGCGACCACTGAAGCTTTCTTT	CASSRDRATTEAFF	TRBD1	NA	TRBV19	TRBJ1-1
TGTGCCAGCAGTGAAAGAACAGGGGCGGACAATCAGCCCCAGCATTTT	CASSERTGADNQPQHF	TRBD1	once	TRBV2	TRBJ1-5
TGTGCCACCAGTGAAGGGGATGAGCAGTTCTTC	CATSEGDEQFF	NA	NA	TRBV24-1	TRBJ2-1
TGTGCCTGGGGAGGGACAGGGACTGAAGCTTTCTTT	CAWGGTGTEAFF	TRBD1	NA	TRBV30	TRBJ1-1
TGCGCCAGCAGCCCCTGGGGAACAGGTAGGACTGAAGCTTTCTTT	CASSPWGTGRTEAFF	NA	NA	TRBV5-1	TRBJ1-1